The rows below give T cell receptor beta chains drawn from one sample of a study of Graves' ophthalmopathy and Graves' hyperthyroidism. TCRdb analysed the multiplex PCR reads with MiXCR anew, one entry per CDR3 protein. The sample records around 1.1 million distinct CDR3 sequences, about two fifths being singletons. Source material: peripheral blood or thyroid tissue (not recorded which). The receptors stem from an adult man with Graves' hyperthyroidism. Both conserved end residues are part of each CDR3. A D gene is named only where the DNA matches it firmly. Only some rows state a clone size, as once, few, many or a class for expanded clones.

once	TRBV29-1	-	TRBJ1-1	TGCAGCGTTGTAAAGGGGACTGACACTGAAGCTTTCTTT	CSVVKGTDTEAFF
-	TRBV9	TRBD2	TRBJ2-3	TGTGCCAGCAGCTTCCGGACTAGCGGGGGCTGGAATACGCAGTATTTT	CASSFRTSGGWNTQYF
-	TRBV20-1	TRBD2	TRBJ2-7	TGCAGTGCCAACCCTAGCGGATACGAGCAGTACTTC	CSANPSGYEQYF
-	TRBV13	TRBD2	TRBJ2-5	TGTGCCAGCAGCTTTGGAGGGGAGGACGGGAGGGACCCGTACCAAGAGACCCAGTACTTC	CASSFGGEDGRDPYQETQYF
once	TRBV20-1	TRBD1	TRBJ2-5	TGCAGTGCGAACCGGGACAGGGATTCTCGGGAAGAGACCCAGTACTTC	CSANRDRDSREETQYF
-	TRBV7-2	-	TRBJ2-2	TGTGCCAGCAGCTTCGACCCAGGGATGATTCTACGGGAGCTGTTTTTT	CASSFDPGMILRELFF
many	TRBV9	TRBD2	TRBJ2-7	TGTGCCAGCAGCGTAGATTTGACGGGACTAGCGGGAGCTGAGCAGTACTTC	CASSVDLTGLAGAEQYF
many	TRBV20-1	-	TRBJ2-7	TGCAGTGCCAGATCCTCAGGGACCCCCTACGAGCAGTACTTC	CSARSSGTPYEQYF
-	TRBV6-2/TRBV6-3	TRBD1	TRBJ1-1	TGTGCCAGCAGTTCCCTGACAGGGTACACTGAAGCTTTCTTT	CASSSLTGYTEAFF
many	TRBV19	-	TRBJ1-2	TGTGCCAGTAGTATCGAAACAAGGAAGACTAACTATGGCTACACCTTC	CASSIETRKTNYGYTF
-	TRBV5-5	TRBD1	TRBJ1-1	TGTGCCAGCAGTCACTACCCGACAGGGGGCTGGGACACTGAAGCTTTCTTT	CASSHYPTGGWDTEAFF
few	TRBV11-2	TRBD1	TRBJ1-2	TGTGCCAGCAGCTTAGAGGTGTCTGGACAGGGGAATAACTATGGCTACACCTTC	CASSLEVSGQGNNYGYTF
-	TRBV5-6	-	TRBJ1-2	TGTGCCAGCAGCCTAAAGGGGTTCAACTATGGCTACACCTTC	CASSLKGFNYGYTF
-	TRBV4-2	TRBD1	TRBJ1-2	TGTGCCAGCAGCCAAGAAAACCACCGGGACAGAATTAACTATGGCTACACCTTC	CASSQENHRDRINYGYTF
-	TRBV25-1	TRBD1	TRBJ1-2	TGTGCCAGCAGTGAGGGATCAGGGGGCGCGGCTAACTATGGCTACACCTTC	CASSEGSGGAANYGYTF
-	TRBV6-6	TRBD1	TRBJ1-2	TGTGCCAGCAGACAGGACAGGGGAGACGGCTACACCTTC	CASRQDRGDGYTF
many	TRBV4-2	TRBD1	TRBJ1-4	TGTGCCAGCAGCCAAGAAAGCCGGGACAGCGGGCCGTTTTTT	CASSQESRDSGPFF
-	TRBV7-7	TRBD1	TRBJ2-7	TGTGCCAGCAGCGGCACCGGGACAGGGGGCGCAGGCTCCTACGAGCAGTACTTC	CASSGTGTGGAGSYEQYF
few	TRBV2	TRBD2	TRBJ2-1	TGTGCCAGCACGGGAGGGAATGAGCAGTTCTTC	CASTGGNEQFF
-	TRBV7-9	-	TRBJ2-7	TGTGCCAGCAGCTTATTAGGGGAATCCTACGGGCAGTACTTC	CASSLLGESYGQYF
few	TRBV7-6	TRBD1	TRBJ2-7	TGTGCCAGCAGCCGTACTTGGACAGGGACCTACGAGCAGTACTTC	CASSRTWTGTYEQYF
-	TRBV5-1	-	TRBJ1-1	TGCGCCAGCAGCTTGGTAACAGAAAAGAACACTGAAGCTTTCTTT	CASSLVTEKNTEAFF
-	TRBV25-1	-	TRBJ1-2	-	CACSASRAAGLYGYTF
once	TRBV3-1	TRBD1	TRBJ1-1	TGTGCCGGCAGCCAAGGGGACAGGGGAACTGAAGCTTTCTTT	CAGSQGDRGTEAFF
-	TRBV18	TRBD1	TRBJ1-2	TGTGCCAGCTCACCGGGACAGGCGGACTATGGCTACACCTTC	CASSPGQADYGYTF
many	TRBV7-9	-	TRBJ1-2	TGTGCCAGCAAGGGGATCGGCGGCTACACCTTC	CASKGIGGYTF
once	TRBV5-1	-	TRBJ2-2	TGCGCCAGCAGCTTGGCCTTAGGGACAAGTAGGGGCGGGAAGCTGTTTTTT	CASSLALGTSRGGKLFF
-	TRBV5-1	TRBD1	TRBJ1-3	TGCGCCAGCAGCGACAACGAGGGGGCGACCTATTATTTT	CASSDNEGATYYF
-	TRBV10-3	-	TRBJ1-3	TGTGCCATCAGTTTGGGGGCGATGGGAAACACCATATATTTT	CAISLGAMGNTIYF
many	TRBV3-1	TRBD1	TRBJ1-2	TGTGCCAGCAGAAAGAGCCAGGGACAGGGAAGCTACACCTTC	CASRKSQGQGSYTF
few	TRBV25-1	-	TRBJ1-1	TGTGCCAGCAGTCCGCGGGACATGAACACTGAAGCTTTCTTT	CASSPRDMNTEAFF
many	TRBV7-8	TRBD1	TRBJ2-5	TGTGCCAGCAGCTTAGGGGACAGGGGGGAGACCCAGTACTTC	CASSLGDRGETQYF
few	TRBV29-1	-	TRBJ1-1	TGCAGCGGGACAGCAAAAATGAACACTGAAGCTTTCTTT	CSGTAKMNTEAFF
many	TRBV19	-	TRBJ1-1	TGTGCCAGTAGCCCCCACAAGAACACTGAAGCTTTCTTT	CASSPHKNTEAFF
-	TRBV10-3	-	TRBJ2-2	TGTGCTAGGGGGGCAGAGAACACCGGGGAGCTGTTTTTT	CARGAENTGELFF